This paragraph covers one T cell receptor (beta chain) sequence. Its cognate antigen is unknown. Template switching created a universal primer site, and the cDNA included unique molecular identifiers. TCRdb independently ran MiXCR on the 5' RACE reads; one entry per CDR3 protein. In the table there are about 250,000 distinct CDR3 sequences, around an eighth of which are singletons. The data are from a study of identical twins. General study findings and limits: Where beta out-of-frame sequences were concerned, excess twin sharing was weaker. A lower insertion count was a feature of abundant cord blood beta clonotypes, with no such feature in memory repertoires. Donors were not followed over many years; analysis was cross-sectional.

The receptor was derived from a woman under 30 in good health. The sample taken for sequencing was memory (CD45RO+) T cells sorted from blood.

The CDR3 coding sequence is TGTGCCAGCAGCCCCCACGATCAAGAGACCCAGTACTTC. It translates to CASSPHDQETQYF. This sequence joins TRBV9 and TRBJ2-5; no clear D. V was cut by 4 bases and J by 2 bases, with 9 bases left in between. Germline V gene data show CDR1 as SGDLS and CDR2 as YYNGEE. This CDR3 spans 13 amino acids.